Reported below is one T cell receptor (beta chain). This CDR3 spans 17 amino acids. Germline values: CDR1 LGHDT, CDR2 YNNKEL (reference sequence). The V and J ends lost 1 base and 7 bases respectively, with 20 bases between them. This sample was taken from a study of blood T cell repertoires in COVID-19. Overall study: Collection of acute and convalescent COVID-19 samples took place in the United States, Italy and Spain. PBMCs, B-cell-depleted T cells, or T cells were the source of the cDNA or gDNA that made up the material.

Seattle participants joined during active infection and were tracked over time. Produced via immunoSEQ multiplex PCR; TCRdb's table is partial and in-frame only. Of around 480,000 clones listed, more than 70% are singletons. The sample comprised peripheral blood. This TCR came from a woman aged 45-59 years with COVID-19, enrolled during active disease. The chain combines TRBV3-1 (or the pseudogene TRBV3-2) with TRBJ1-5; D possibly corresponds to TRBD1 (6 bases). CDR3 sequence reads: CASSQGRGRPRGQPQHF. The CDR3 DNA follows: TGTGCCAGCAGCCAAGGCAGGGGAAGACCCAGAGGGCAGCCCCAGCATTTT.